Included here is one TCR beta chain sequence, with context. Which antigen it targets is not known. It has no much larger one-base neighbor in the sample; base qualities were not kept. This record comes from a study of OX40 agonist ivuxolimab in advanced cancers. Regarding the research as a whole: Ivuxolimab was an agonistic, fully human IgG2 monoclonal antibody directed against OX40 (CD134), a costimulatory receptor. Intravenous ivuxolimab was administered to patients every 2 weeks at six dose levels: 0.01, 0.1, 0.3, 1.5, 3 and 10 mg/kg. Of the approximately 50 dose-escalation patients, hepatocellular carcinoma was present in around 20, melanoma in roughly 15, renal cell carcinoma in 9 and head and neck cancer in 9. In the dose-escalation cohort, 75% to 90% of patients were male, and the mean age was around 65 years with a range of roughly 23 to 79. Patients were allowed to have had prior anti-PD-1, anti-PD-L1 or anti-CTLA-4 therapy, and roughly two fifths of the dose-escalation patients had been treated with checkpoint inhibitors. Partial responses occurred in three dose-escalation patients, of whom one had hepatocellular carcinoma and two had cutaneous melanoma. Peripheral TCRbeta sequencing aimed to test whether ivuxolimab altered TCR sequence diversity and caused clonal T-cell expansion. The paper reports the monotherapy dose-escalation portion (N = 52 patients) of the phase I ivuxolimab trial.

The trial excluded patients who had a history of autoimmune disease or were on systemic immunosuppression. Peripheral blood for TCR sequencing was drawn from every dose cohort at baseline, at cycle 4 day 1 and at cycle 7 day 1. The samples were taken from a phase I, first-in-human, multicenter, open-label dose-escalation trial of ivuxolimab. Adults with locally advanced or metastatic melanoma, renal cell, hepatocellular, or head and neck squamous cell carcinoma were enrolled in the trial. Before TCR sequencing, CD4+ T cells and CD8+ T cells from peripheral blood were sorted into separate populations. Genomic DNA was extracted from sorted cells for sequencing of the TCRbeta CDR3 region. The immunoSEQ Assay was used to sequence the TCRbeta CDR3 regions. TCRdb mirrors the immuneACCESS table, restricted to in-frame sequences. Some clones are absent from its copies; in checked studies, under half trace to an unresolved V gene, and the reason for the others is unknown. The sample has about 16,000 clones on record, 70% to 90% of them singletons. Together, the top ten hold approximately 0.74% of the sample.

General conclusions and limits of the study: Low levels of normalized T-cell clonal expansion were also seen in some patients who did not respond. In the 0.1-3.0 mg/kg groups, partial responders had among the lowest normalized peripheral clonal expansion, particularly in CD8+ T cells. After ivuxolimab, expanded clones were on average more numerous among CD8+ T cells than among CD4+ T cells. At doses of 0.1 to 3.0 mg/kg, clonal expansion of both CD4+ and CD8+ T cells in blood was seen between baseline and week 6. The antigen specificity of the peripheral T cells that underwent clonal expansion was not determined.

The V and J ends are trimmed by 4 bases and 4 bases, leaving 11 bases between them. According to the germline V gene, CDR1 reads SGHRS and CDR2 reads YFSETQ. The CDR3 contains 14 residues, cysteine and phenylalanine counted. Only CDR3 DNA remains: 42 bases, in frame from the first base. The material was CD4+ or CD8+ T cells sorted from blood, obtained in a trial of the OX40 agonist ivuxolimab. This receptor was identified in an adult with an advanced solid tumor such as melanoma, head and neck, liver or kidney cancer. The V and J genes are TRBV5-1 and TRBJ2-2; confidence is insufficient to name the D gene. Read as DNA, the sequence is TGCGCCAGCAGCCCTGGCAGCCCCACCGGGGAGCTGTTTTTT. Its protein product is CASSPGSPTGELFF.